Listed below are T cell receptor beta chains from one sample, sequenced in a study of blood T cell repertoires in COVID-19. Only in-frame clones appear in the TCRdb table, and some are missing; sequencing was by immunoSEQ multiplex PCR. Altogether approximately 67,000 clones are present, 80% to 90% being singletons, with the ten largest covering under 9.5%. Source material: peripheral blood. The receptors here all came from a man between 50 and 59 years old with active COVID-19. CDR3s include the opening cysteine and the closing phenylalanine or tryptophan.

v_call cdr3_aa
TRBV4-2 CASQQDRGAPLPQHF
TRBV11-2 CASTSGVGDVGTDTQYF
TRBV7-3 CASSRTPGLQVGEQYF
TRBV12-3/TRBV12-4 CASSLGGPDTQYF
TRBV21-1 CASSKQTGMPYEQYF
TRBV6-2/TRBV6-3 CASSYSGTSYNEQFF
TRBV2 CASEDLITNEKLFF
TRBV10-3 CATARESYSNQPQHF
TRBV28 CASSLSAYGYTF
TRBV19 CASLDRADIYGYTF
TRBV7-7 CASSSSGLSETQYF
TRBV5-1 CASSLVQGVTGELFF
TRBV7-6 CASSLGREANEQFF
TRBV30 CAWSVSTAVEAQHF
TRBV28 CASSLFDNLNYGYTF
TRBV2 CASSSPYQGHTEAFF
TRBV28 CASTRDRSTYEQYF
TRBV5-6 CASSLETTGAANYGYTF
TRBV2 CASRRDRDQPQHF
TRBV28 CASSFQGRQGVYF
TRBV28 CASSLRGTGEETQYF
TRBV6-6 CASSPSGGPQHF
TRBV7-2 CASSLGTQGFGGGYTF
TRBV7-2 CASSFYQERQETQYF
TRBV4-1 CASSQEPRGDTQYF
TRBV15 CATSRGGGNTGELFF
TRBV30 CAWSDVKGGGETQYF
TRBV24-1 CATRGRGAGTDTQYF
TRBV7-8 CASSFTSGSGSYNEQFF